This entry lists 14 T cell receptor beta chains sequenced from one sample in a study of blood T cell repertoires in COVID-19. Using immunoSEQ multiplex PCR, the repertoire was profiled, and TCRdb retains in-frame clones only, with some absent. The top ten clones hold 10% of a sample with a few hundred thousand clones, around nine tenths of them seen once. Sequencing was carried out using PBMCs or T cells enriched from blood (not recorded which). The receptors were gathered from a woman in her forties or fifties who had recovered from COVID-19.

The chain combines TRBV5-5 with TRBJ1-6; 8 bases are shared with TRBD1. The V and J ends lost 4 bases and 5 bases, in that order; junction bases with no gene match: 2. CDR3 length: 14 residues. Germline CDR1 and CDR2: SGHKS and YYEKEE (reference sequence). CDR3 region: CASSPTGDNSPLHF. CDR3 nucleotides: TGTGCCAGCAGCCCGACAGGGGATAATTCACCCCTCCACTTT. The entire variable domain, with the rest obtained from reference TRBV5-5 and TRBJ1-6, is as follows: DAGVTQSPTHLIKTRGQQVTLRCSPISGHKSVSWYQQVLGQGPQFIFQYYEKEERGRGNFPDRFSARQFPNYSSELNVNALLLGDSALYLCASSPTGDNSPLHFGNGTRLTVT.

The rearrangement uses TRBV15 and TRBJ2-3, with D possibly matching TRBD1 (6 bases). Per the germline V gene, CDR1 is LNHNV and CDR2 is YYDKDF (reference sequence). The CDR3 length is 15 residues. Trimming cost V 1 base and J 1 base, with 9 bases left between them. Written as DNA, the CDR3 is TGTGCCACCAGCAGAGCTCACAGGGGCACAGATACGCAGTATTTT. It encodes CATSRAHRGTDTQYF.

This clone was seen only once. The gene calls are TRBV28 and TRBJ2-1, with 8 bases lining up with TRBD1. V trimming: 6 bases; J trimming: 8 bases; junction bases outside the gene matches: 9. CDR3 size: 14 residues. The germline gives CDR1 MDHEN, CDR2 SYDVKM. The CDR3 DNA reads TGTGCCAGCAGGTCCGAGGACAGGGACGATGAGCAGTTCTTC. This sequence encodes CASRSEDRDDEQFF.

V usage is TRBV18 and J usage is TRBJ2-1, with D perhaps matching TRBD2 (6 bases). The CDR3 loop spans 14 amino acids. Between the trimmed V and J ends, which lost 3 bases and 9 bases, there was a span of 15 bases. Germline values: CDR1 KGHSH, CDR2 LQKENI. CDR3 DNA sequence: TGTGCCAGCTCACCGACTAGTGTTGAGGTTGAGCAGTTCTTC. It yields the protein CASSPTSVEVEQFF.

The chain links TRBV2 to TRBJ2-7, with 9 bases aligning to TRBD1. The junction had 7 bases not matched to a gene; V was cut back by 4 bases and J by 6 bases. Germline assignment: CDR1 SNHLY and CDR2 FYNNEI. This CDR3 has 14 residues. This chain's CDR3 is CASSVQGAFFEQYF. The DNA of the CDR3 is TGTGCCAGCAGTGTACAGGGGGCCTTCTTCGAGCAGTACTTC.

This clone was counted a single time. The rearrangement links TRBV2 to TRBJ1-4; D remains unclear. CDR1 and CDR2 (germline): SNHLY, FYNNEI. Trimming removed 6 bases at V and 7 bases at J, with 12 bases between. This CDR3 spans 13 amino acids. The CDR3 reads CASRAITAEKLFF. The CDR3 DNA sequence: TGTGCCAGCAGAGCGATAACCGCTGAAAAACTGTTTTTT.

The chain joins TRBV5-1 to TRBJ2-2; 9 bases are a match to TRBD1. Germline CDR1 and CDR2: SGHRS and YFSETQ. This CDR3 is 14 amino acids long. V trimming: 4 bases; J trimming: 6 bases; junction bases outside the gene matches: 4. CDR3 sequence (DNA): TGCGCCAGCAGCAAGGACAGGGGTCCCGGGGAGCTGTTTTTT. Encoded protein: CASSKDRGPGELFF. Supplemented by reference TRBV5-1 and TRBJ2-2, the full variable domain reads KAGVTQTPRYLIKTRGQQVTLSCSPISGHRSVSWYQQTPGQGLQFLFEYFSETQRNKGNFPGRFSGRQFSNSRSEMNVSTLELGDSALYLCASSKDRGPGELFFGEGSRLTVL.

Concerning this clone itself: This sample also contains other DNA sequences that code for the same CDR3. This chain uses TRBV12-3 or TRBV12-4 with TRBJ2-7, with D hard to call. The germline V and J ends were trimmed by 3 bases and 0 bases, with 6 bases remaining between them. The CDR3 has 13 amino acids. The CDR3 is CASSFSGSYEQYF. DNA for the CDR3: TGTGCCAGCAGTTTCTCGGGCTCCTACGAGCAGTACTTC.

The J gene is TRBJ2-3, the V gene TRBV7-2; 7 bases map to TRBD2. The J segment lost 5 bases and the V segment lost 1 base, leaving 6 bases of the junction unmatched. CDR1 is SGHTA, CDR2 FQGNSA, per germline. The CDR3 consists of 15 residues. CDR3 in DNA: TGTGCCAGCAGCTTAGTCGGGGGGAGGGGAGATACGCAGTATTTT. Translation gives CASSLVGGRGDTQYF. Together with reference TRBV7-2 and TRBJ2-3, the CDR3 gives the full variable domain: GAGVSQSPSNKVTEKGKDVELRCDPISGHTALYWYRQSLGQGLEFLIYFQGNSAPDKSGLPSDRFSAERTGGSVSTLTIQRTQQEDSAVYLCASSLVGGRGDTQYFGPGTRLTVL.

In DNA form, the CDR3 reads TGTGCCAGCAGCTTGGACTCCCGGACTGGAAACACCATATATTTT. It specifies CASSLDSRTGNTIYF. The chain links TRBV13 to TRBJ1-3; D is unresolved. Germline V lookup: CDR1 PRHDT, CDR2 FYEKMQ (reference sequence). Trimming took 3 bases from V and 2 from J, leaving 11 bases between them. This CDR3 is 15 amino acids long.

This chain connects TRBV5-1 to TRBJ2-6; possibly TRBD1 for D (6 bases). Germline V gene data show CDR1 as SGHRS and CDR2 as YFSETQ. V was trimmed by 4 bases and J by 0 bases, leaving 14 bases between them. This CDR3 has 17 amino acids. CDR3 DNA sequence: TGCGCCAGCAGCCAGGACAGTCAGAGCTCTGGGGCCAACGTCCTGACTTTC. Protein: CASSQDSQSSGANVLTF.

The chain couples TRBV6-1 to TRBJ1-1; 9 bases match TRBD1. CDR3 size: 16 residues. Germline lookup yields CDR1 MNHNS and CDR2 SASEGT. The V and J ends lost 3 bases and 2 bases, in that order; junction bases with no gene match: 7. The CDR3 loop reads CASSDPDRGGNTEAFF. As DNA, the CDR3 is TGTGCCAGCAGTGATCCGGACAGGGGAGGAAACACTGAAGCTTTCTTT.

This clone has a single count. The V call is TRBV29-1, the J call TRBJ1-4, with D possibly matching TRBD1 (6 bases). Between the trimmed V and J ends, which lost 4 bases and 4 bases, there was a span of 16 bases. Per germline, CDR1 SQVTM and CDR2 ANQGSEA. The CDR3 totals 15 residues. The CDR3 protein is CSVALFGQLNEKLFF. CDR3 nucleotides: TGCAGCGTTGCACTTTTTGGACAGCTTAATGAAAAACTGTTTTTT. Looking up the rest from reference TRBV29-1 and TRBJ1-4 gives the full variable domain: SAVISQKPSRDICQRGTSLTIQCQVDSQVTMMFWYRQQPGQSLTLIATANQGSEATYESGFVIDKFPISRPNLTFSTLTVSNMSPEDSSIYLCSVALFGQLNEKLFFGSGTQLSVL.

The chain couples TRBV24-1 to TRBJ1-2, with D uncertain. This CDR3 region has 12 residues. V was clipped by 5 bases and J by 4 bases, with 7 bases between them. Per germline, CDR1 KGHDR and CDR2 SFDVKD. The CDR3 DNA sequence: TGTGCCACCAGTGCTGAGGGCTATGGCTACACCTTC. It codes for CATSAEGYGYTF.